The 11 T cell receptor beta chains reported below all come from one sample, sequenced in a study of blood T cells in healthy people across ages. For the second PCR, which ran for roughly 7 to 11 cycles, a sample-barcoded 5' primer and a J-beta primer mix were used. One entry per CDR3 protein, called by TCRdb with MiXCR from the 5' RACE reads. The sample has more than 800,000 distinct CDR3 sequences; less than 50% are singletons. The source material was blood. The source is an older woman in good health.

V and J are TRBV27 and TRBJ1-6; a weak D match, TRBD1 (6 bases). CDR3 length: 17 amino acids. The germline V and J ends were trimmed by 3 bases and 10 bases, with 22 bases remaining between them. Germline V gene lookup returns CDR1 MNHEY and CDR2 SMNVEV (reference sequence). The CDR3 reads CASSLSKGGAIGSPLHF. The CDR3 bases are TGTGCCAGCAGTTTGTCAAAAGGGGGTGCGATAGGATCACCCCTCCACTTT.

This clonotype showed up just a few times. The chain carries TRBV28 and TRBJ2-6; 7 bases match TRBD2. The V segment lost 8 bases and the J segment 2 bases; nucleotides outside the gene matches: 15. The CDR3 extends over 18 amino acids. Germline V lookup: CDR1 MDHEN, CDR2 SYDVKM. In DNA, the CDR3 is TGTGCCAGCGCGAACAACTACCGGGAGGAGGCTGGGGCCAACGTCCTGACTTTC. The encoded protein is CASANNYREEAGANVLTF.

This clonotype appeared a few times. This rearrangement joins TRBV5-1 to TRBJ2-3; D remains unclear. The CDR3 loop spans 14 amino acids. The germline V gene has CDR1 SGHRS and CDR2 YFSETQ. The germline V and J ends were trimmed by 0 bases and 2 bases, with 7 bases remaining between them. CDR3 DNA: TGCGCCAGCAGCTTGGACTTATTCACAGATACGCAGTATTTT. It yields the protein CASSLDLFTDTQYF.

Regarding this clonotype: The junction differs from germline at one of its ends, possibly a read error. This chain joins TRBV18 and TRBJ2-7; no clear D gene. The CDR3 consists of 12 residues. Germline CDR1 reads KGHSH; CDR2 reads LQKENI. CDR3 in amino acids: CASAPTPYEQYF. In DNA form, the CDR3 reads TGTGCCAGCGCACCCACTCCCTACGAGCAGTACTTC.

The V and J genes are TRBV29-1 and TRBJ2-3; the match to TRBD1 covers 11 bases. J was trimmed by 4 bases and V by 4 bases; bases with no gene match: 10. The CDR3 runs 16 residues. Germline lookup yields CDR1 SQVTM and CDR2 ANQGSEA. As DNA, the CDR3 is TGCAGCGTTGGGGAATGGACAGGGGGCGTTGCAGATACGCAGTATTTT. Translating it yields CSVGEWTGGVADTQYF.

The chain is built from TRBV11-2 and TRBJ2-5, with 7 bases lining up with TRBD2. The J call is doubtful: the DNA matches TRBJ2-7 better. This CDR3 is 15 amino acids long. Germline-derived CDR1 and CDR2 are SGHAT and FQNNGV. CDR3 loop: CASSLNVGRAREQYF. Written as DNA, the CDR3 is TGTGCCAGCAGCCTAAATGTGGGGAGGGCCCGCGAGCAGTACTTC.

This chain uses TRBV12-3 or TRBV12-4 with TRBJ1-2; 9 positions agree with TRBD1. The CDR3 sequence is 16 residues long. J gave up 7 bases and V 6 bases, and 15 bases lay outside the gene matches. The CDR3 DNA sequence: TGTGCCAGCAGGGTCGATACCGGGACAGGGTCAAGTGGCTACACCTTC. As protein: CASRVDTGTGSSGYTF.

The table lists this clonotype with a few counts. This chain uses TRBV6-5 with TRBJ1-6; tentatively, D is TRBD1 (5 bases). The CDR3 is 13 amino acids. V lost 0 bases, J lost 10 bases, and 7 bases lay in between. Per the germline V gene, CDR1 is MNHEY and CDR2 is SVGAGI. In DNA form, the CDR3 reads TGTGCCAGCAGTTACTCGGGGGACTCACCCCTCCACTTT. This translates into CASSYSGDSPLHF.

This clonotype came up a few times. The chain links TRBV20-1 to TRBJ2-1; possible D gene TRBD2, 5 bases. Gene TRBJ2-7 matches the end of the DNA better, so the J call may be wrong. The germline V gene has CDR1 DFQATT and CDR2 SNEGSKA (reference sequence). The CDR3 sequence is 14 residues long. CDR3 sequence: CSANGGDYYNEQYF. As DNA, the CDR3 is TGCAGTGCGAACGGTGGAGACTACTACAATGAGCAGTACTTC.

The chain couples TRBV27 to TRBJ1-1; D may be TRBD1 (5 bases). The germline CDR1 and CDR2 sequences are MNHEY and SMNVEV (reference sequence). The germline V and J ends were trimmed by 3 bases and 4 bases, with 15 bases remaining between them. The CDR3 is 15 amino acids. The CDR3: CASSLGPDLSTEAFF. The CDR3 coding sequence is TGTGCCAGCAGTTTGGGGCCGGATTTGAGCACTGAAGCTTTCTTT.

This clonotype turned up a few times. The V gene is TRBV7-9, the J gene TRBJ2-3, with D unclear. The CDR3 is 13 residues long. V was cut by 5 bases and J by 1 base, with 7 bases left in between. Germline V gives CDR1 SEHNR, CDR2 FQNEAQ (reference sequence). The CDR3 here is CASSPARTDTQYF. CDR3 sequence (DNA): TGTGCCAGCAGCCCGGCTCGCACAGATACGCAGTATTTT.